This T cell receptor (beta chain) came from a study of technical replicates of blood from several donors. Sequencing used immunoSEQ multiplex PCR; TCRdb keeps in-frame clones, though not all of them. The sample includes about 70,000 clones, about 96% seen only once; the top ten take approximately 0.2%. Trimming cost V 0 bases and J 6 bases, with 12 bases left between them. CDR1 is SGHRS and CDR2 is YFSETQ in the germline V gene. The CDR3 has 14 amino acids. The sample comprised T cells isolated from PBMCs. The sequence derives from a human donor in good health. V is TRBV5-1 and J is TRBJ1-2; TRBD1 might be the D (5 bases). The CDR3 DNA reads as TGCGCCAGCAGCTTGGGTCAGGGTCTGGATGGCTACACCTTC. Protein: CASSLGQGLDGYTF.